One sample yielded the 14 T cell receptor beta chains listed below, sequenced in a study of shared clonotypes between healthy human individuals. Only in-frame clones appear in the TCRdb table, and some are missing; sequencing was by immunoSEQ multiplex PCR. This table has roughly 2,300,000 clones, roughly 92% appearing once. Sequenced sample: naive CD4+ T cells from PBMCs. This sample's subset: CD45RA+ positively selected. These receptors were collected from a man younger than 35 in good health. Some clones in this sample may be carry-over from other donors' samples.

The V call is TRBV7-9, the J call TRBJ2-3; D might be TRBD1 (6 bases). The CDR3 spans 16 residues. Trimming took off 5 bases at V and 3 bases at J, with 18 bases between the two ends. Germline lookup yields CDR1 SEHNR and CDR2 FQNEAQ (reference sequence). DNA of the CDR3: TGTGCCAGCAGCCTCCAAGGGGGTGTGGGTACAGATACGCAGTATTTT. Translating it yields CASSLQGGVGTDTQYF. Full variable domain (rest looked up from reference TRBV7-9 and TRBJ2-3): DTGVSQNPRHKITKRGQNVTFRCDPISEHNRLYWYRQTLGQGPEFLTYFQNEAQLEKSRLLSDRFSAERPKGSFSTLEIQRTEQGDSAMYLCASSLQGGVGTDTQYFGPGTRLTVL.

This chain connects TRBV19 to TRBJ2-1; D is possibly TRBD1 (5 bases). CDR3 length: 14 residues. Germline V gene data show CDR1 as LNHDA and CDR2 as SQIVND (reference sequence). Trimming took 2 bases from V and 3 from J, leaving 8 bases between them. CDR3 amino acids: CASSIRQGYNEQFF. The DNA of the CDR3 is TGTGCCAGTAGTATACGTCAGGGCTACAATGAGCAGTTCTTC. Looking up the rest from reference TRBV19 and TRBJ2-1 gives the full variable domain: DGGITQSPKYLFRKEGQNVTLSCEQNLNHDAMYWYRQDPGQGLRLIYYSQIVNDFQKGDIAEGYSVSREKKESFPLTVTSAQKNPTAFYLCASSIRQGYNEQFFGPGTRLTVL.

The rearrangement joins TRBV9 to TRBJ2-5; possibly TRBD2 for D (6 bases). V was pared by 0 bases and J by 5 bases, with 11 bases between. There are 14 residues in the CDR3. Germline values: CDR1 SGDLS, CDR2 YYNGEE. The CDR3 region has the DNA TGTGCCAGCAGCGTAGAGGGACTTCGGGAGACCCAGTACTTC. This codes for CASSVEGLRETQYF.

This clone showed up just a few times. This chain uses TRBV5-3 with TRBJ2-3; D may be TRBD2 (5 bases). TRBV5-3 falls under the ORF class, with uncertain function. The CDR3 totals 18 residues. V shed 1 base and J shed 1 base, with 19 bases lying between them. The CDR3 is CARSLRDLRARRTDTQYF. CDR3 bases: TGTGCCAGAAGCTTGCGGGATCTTCGGGCCCGACGCACAGATACGCAGTATTTT.

About this clone: A much larger clone differs by one base, so this may be a read error. J is TRBJ1-3 and V is TRBV5-6; 9 bases match TRBD1. The CDR3 spans 17 residues. The germline CDR1 and CDR2 sequences are SGHDT and YYEEEE. The V gene end was trimmed by 0 bases and the J gene end by 1 base; junction bases not matched to a gene: 5. CDR3 sequence reads: CASSLAGTGRSGNTIYF. CDR3 sequence (DNA): TGTGCCAGCAGCTTGGCCGGGACAGGGAGGTCTGGAAACACCATATATTTT.

This chain links TRBV29-1 with TRBJ1-1, with a possible D match to TRBD1 (5 bases). The germline gives CDR1 SQVTM, CDR2 ANQGSEA. CDR3 size: 12 residues. This CDR3 reads CSADSENTEAFF. CDR3 coding DNA: TGCAGTGCTGACAGCGAGAACACTGAAGCTTTCTTT.

The chain joins TRBV5-3 to TRBJ2-2; 16 bases align to TRBD2. TRBV5-3 is marked as an open reading frame, function uncertain. Trimming removed 4 bases from V and 4 bases from J; junction bases left unmatched: 13. This CDR3 is 20 amino acids long. As DNA, the CDR3 is TGTGCCAGAAGCATACCGGGACTAGCGGGAGGGCCCTCAGGCACCGGGGAGCTGTTTTTT. This translates into CARSIPGLAGGPSGTGELFF.

The chain links TRBV5-1 to TRBJ1-5, with no clear D. From germline, CDR1 is SGHRS and CDR2 YFSETQ. The V and J ends lost 0 bases and 5 bases respectively, with 6 bases between them. The length of the CDR3 is 13 residues. CDR3 in amino acids: CASSLAPYQPQHF. In DNA form, the CDR3 reads TGCGCCAGCAGCTTGGCGCCCTATCAGCCCCAGCATTTT.

This clone was detected only once. The chain uses TRBV18 and TRBJ1-2, with D unresolved. The CDR3 spans 14 residues. Germline V gene data show CDR1 as KGHSH and CDR2 as LQKENI. Trimming cost V 4 bases and J 2 bases, with 11 bases left between them. This CDR3 is CASSRQGVNYGYTF. CDR3 coding DNA: TGTGCCAGCTCACGGCAAGGAGTCAACTATGGCTACACCTTC.

V is TRBV7-2 and J is TRBJ2-5; D gene uncertain. Trimming removed 4 bases at V and 2 bases at J, with 8 bases between. Germline V gene sequence: CDR1 SGHTA, CDR2 FQGNSA. This CDR3 has 13 amino acids. The CDR3 region has the DNA TGTGCCAGCAGCTCAAGTAGGCAAGAGACCCAGTACTTC. Its translation is CASSSSRQETQYF.

This clone was seen only a few times. This chain joins TRBV27 and TRBJ1-5; D possibly corresponds to TRBD1 (6 bases). The CDR3 contains 15 residues. Germline V gene sequence: CDR1 MNHEY, CDR2 SMNVEV (reference sequence). With 2 bases removed from V and 4 bases from J, the gap between germline ends came to 12 bases. The CDR3 here is CASSLTPRGNQPQHF. In DNA form, the CDR3 reads TGTGCCAGCAGTTTAACCCCCAGGGGAAATCAGCCCCAGCATTTT.

The J gene is TRBJ2-2, the V gene TRBV28, with D uncertain. CDR1 and CDR2 from the germline V gene are MDHEN and SYDVKM. Trimming took off 8 bases at V and 0 bases at J, with 7 bases between the two ends. The CDR3 covers 13 residues. The DNA of the CDR3 is TGTGCCAGCGGGCAGCCGAACACCGGGGAGCTGTTTTTT. This translates into CASGQPNTGELFF.

The chain has TRBV28 and TRBJ2-7; TRBD1 matches at 7 bases. V shed 6 bases and J 2 bases; nucleotides not matched to a gene: 10. The CDR3 is 15 residues long. Germline-derived CDR1 and CDR2 are MDHEN and SYDVKM. CDR3 loop: CASRVGGTETYEQYF. The DNA of the CDR3 is TGTGCCAGCAGGGTCGGTGGGACAGAAACCTACGAGCAGTACTTC.

This rearrangement joins TRBV7-8 to TRBJ2-5, with 8 bases identical to TRBD2. The CDR3 is made up of 14 amino acids. V shed 3 bases and J 5 bases; nucleotides not matched to a gene: 5. Per germline, CDR1 SGHVS and CDR2 FQNEAQ. DNA of the CDR3: TGTGCCAGCAGCTTTGGCGAGCGGGAGGAGACCCAGTACTTC. Protein sequence: CASSFGEREETQYF.